The rows below give T cell receptor beta chains drawn from one sample of a study of T cell repertoires in cytomegalovirus infection. TCRdb re-analysed the reads in MiXCR, keeping a single row per CDR3 protein. The repertoire holds about 490,000 distinct CDR3 sequences, with about 11% as singletons. Sequencing was performed on PBMCs. The receptors derive from a human donor in good health (CMV status not recorded). Some clones in this sample may be carry-over from other donors' samples. CDR3s include the opening cysteine and the closing phenylalanine or tryptophan. Fields, in order: V gene, CDR3 length, J gene, D gene, clone size, CDR3 protein, CDR3 DNA. The D gene is left open where the match is weak. Clone sizes are given selectively: once, few, many, or a class where the clone is expanded.

TRBV5-1	16	TRBJ2-6	NA	NA	CASSQGITSGANVLTF	TGCGCCAGCAGTCAAGGGATTACCTCTGGGGCCAACGTCCTGACTTTC
TRBV11-2	14	TRBJ1-2	NA	few	CASSLDNGYYGYTF	TGTGCCAGCAGCTTAGATAACGGGTACTATGGCTACACCTTC
TRBV29-1	13	TRBJ2-1	TRBD2	NA	CSVGLAGGNEQFF	TGCAGCGTTGGACTAGCGGGAGGCAATGAGCAGTTCTTC
TRBV29-1	13	TRBJ1-5	NA	few	CSVGGDGNQPQHF	TGCAGCGTTGGGGGTGATGGCAATCAGCCCCAGCATTTT
TRBV19	13	TRBJ1-5	NA	many	CASSTGPGQAQHF	TGTGCCAGTAGTACCGGACCGGGTCAGGCCCAGCATTTT
TRBV28	15	TRBJ2-4	TRBD2	many	CASSTRTSGSAIQYF	TGTGCCAGCAGTACGAGGACTAGCGGGAGTGCGATTCAGTACTTC
TRBV20-1	15	TRBJ2-7	NA	NA	CSAREGRGGSYEQYF	TGCAGTGCTAGAGAGGGCAGGGGCGGCTCCTACGAGCAGTACTTC
TRBV4-2	17	TRBJ2-7	NA	many	CASSQLPFAGSSYEQYF	TGTGCCAGCAGCCAACTCCCGTTTGCAGGGTCCTCCTACGAGCAGTACTTC
TRBV9	15	TRBJ1-6	TRBD1	many	CASSVRQGINSPLHF	TGTGCCAGCAGCGTCAGACAGGGAATCAATTCACCCCTCCACTTT
TRBV28	12	TRBJ1-1	NA	NA	CASSSLNFEAFF	TGTGCCAGCAGTTCGCTTAATTTCGAAGCTTTCTTT
TRBV7-9	16	TRBJ1-2	TRBD1	many	CASSLAWTGGAHGYTF	TGTGCCAGCAGCTTAGCGTGGACAGGAGGAGCCCATGGCTACACCTTC
TRBV2	15	TRBJ2-1	TRBD2	many	CASSEGYGGYNEQFF	TGTGCCAGCAGTGAAGGGTACGGGGGGTACAATGAGCAGTTCTTC
TRBV7-8	16	TRBJ2-5	TRBD2	many	CASSALAGGFRETQYF	TGTGCCAGCAGCGCACTAGCGGGGGGGTTTCGGGAGACCCAGTACTTC
TRBV6-5	14	TRBJ2-2	TRBD2	many	CASSRTSTSGELFF	TGTGCCAGCAGCCGGACTAGTACATCCGGGGAGCTGTTTTTT
TRBV9	12	TRBJ2-5	NA	few	CAALREQETQYF	TGTGCCGCGCTGAGGGAGCAAGAGACCCAGTACTTC
TRBV7-3	15	TRBJ2-1	NA	many	CASSLGSGVYNEQFF	TGTGCCAGCAGCTTAGGGAGCGGAGTCTATAATGAGCAGTTCTTC
TRBV12-5	16	TRBJ1-1	TRBD1	few	CASGFWTGGVNTEAFF	TGTGCTAGTGGTTTTTGGACAGGGGGGGTGAACACTGAAGCTTTCTTT
TRBV7-8	16	TRBJ2-1	TRBD2	many	CASSPIAGGPENEQFF	TGTGCCAGCAGCCCCATAGCGGGAGGGCCCGAAAATGAGCAGTTCTTC
TRBV7-2	14	TRBJ1-1	NA	NA	CASSRPTADTEAFF	TGTGCCAGCAGCCGGCCCACCGCGGACACTGAAGCTTTCTTT
TRBV11-2	17	TRBJ2-1	NA	many	CASSYPKQDSLNNEQFF	TGTGCCAGCAGCTATCCGAAACAGGACAGTTTAAACAATGAGCAGTTCTTC
TRBV12-3/TRBV12-4	15	TRBJ2-3	NA	many	CASSYRDIVTDTQYF	TGTGCCAGCAGTTACCGGGACATAGTCACAGATACGCAGTATTTT
TRBV29-1	14	TRBJ1-4	TRBD1	NA	CSVERQGHNEKLFF	TGCAGCGTTGAGAGACAGGGCCACAATGAAAAACTGTTTTTT
TRBV20-1	14	TRBJ1-5	NA	NA	CSARDIRNNQPQHF	TGCAGTGCTAGAGATATAAGGAACAATCAGCCCCAGCATTTT
TRBV29-1	13	TRBJ2-7	NA	few	CSVVGDGGYEQYF	TGCAGCGTTGTCGGGGACGGGGGTTACGAGCAGTACTTC
TRBV25-1	15	TRBJ1-2	TRBD1	many	CASSVTGGVGRGYTF	TGTGCCAGCAGTGTCACAGGGGGCGTAGGGAGAGGCTACACCTTC
TRBV28	15	TRBJ2-7	NA	many	CASISVGGISYEQYF	TGTGCCAGCATCTCAGTGGGGGGTATCTCCTACGAGCAGTACTTC
TRBV12-3/TRBV12-4	14	TRBJ2-6	NA	many	CASTQRSGANVLTF	TGTGCCAGCACTCAAAGATCTGGGGCCAACGTCCTGACTTTC
TRBV7-8	14	TRBJ2-6	NA	many	CASSDSSWANVLTF	TGTGCCAGCAGCGATTCCTCCTGGGCCAACGTCCTGACTTTC
TRBV20-1	17	TRBJ2-1	TRBD2	many	CSATKFRLAGIIDEQFF	TGCAGTGCCACCAAATTTCGACTAGCGGGGATTATAGATGAGCAGTTCTTC
TRBV15	14	TRBJ2-1	NA	NA	CATRAETMYNEQFF	TGTGCCACCCGGGCGGAGACGATGTACAATGAGCAGTTCTTC
TRBV6-1	16	TRBJ2-7	TRBD1	NA	CASSPGQGQISYEQYF	TGTGCCAGCAGTCCGGGACAGGGCCAAATCTCCTACGAGCAGTACTTC
TRBV6-2/TRBV6-3	13	TRBJ2-5	NA	many	CASSYARQETQYF	TGTGCCAGCAGTTATGCTAGACAAGAGACCCAGTACTTC
TRBV18	14	TRBJ1-2	TRBD1	many	CASSTRDRGYGYTF	TGTGCCAGCTCAACCCGGGACAGGGGTTATGGCTACACCTTC
TRBV28	14	TRBJ2-7	NA	many	CASRQSGAAGEQYF	TGTGCCAGCAGGCAGAGCGGCGCGGCGGGGGAGCAGTACTTC
TRBV5-6	15	TRBJ2-1	TRBD2	many	CASWGVAGYYNEQFF	TGTGCCAGCTGGGGGGTAGCGGGATACTACAATGAGCAGTTCTTC
TRBV11-2	15	TRBJ2-4	NA	NA	CASSLGPSRKNIQYF	TGTGCCAGCAGCTTAGGGCCCTCTCGCAAAAACATTCAGTACTTC
TRBV19	16	TRBJ2-1	TRBD1	many	CASSIVRGSSYNEQFF	TGTGCCAGTAGTATAGTCAGGGGGAGCTCCTACAATGAGCAGTTCTTC
TRBV2	14	TRBJ1-5	NA	few	CASSEGSGRQPQHF	TGTGCCAGCAGTGAAGGGTCAGGGAGGCAGCCCCAGCATTTT
TRBV19	13	TRBJ2-1	NA	NA	CASHPPKNNEQFF	TGTGCCAGCCACCCTCCGAAGAACAATGAGCAGTTCTTC
TRBV28	16	TRBJ1-2	NA	many	CASSRDISQQGYGYTF	TGTGCCAGCAGTCGGGACATCTCCCAACAGGGCTATGGCTACACCTTC
TRBV7-7	13	TRBJ2-5	NA	many	CASSLVRGETQYF	TGTGCTAGCAGCTTAGTAAGAGGAGAGACCCAGTACTTC
TRBV7-6	12	TRBJ2-1	NA	NA	CASRRAENEQFF	TGTGCCAGCCGTAGGGCGGAGAATGAGCAGTTCTTC
TRBV12-3/TRBV12-4	15	TRBJ2-1	NA	few	CASIPSRYGGDEQFF	TGTGCCAGCATCCCCTCCCGATACGGGGGCGATGAGCAGTTCTTC
TRBV2	11	TRBJ1-1	NA	many	CASRSGVEAFF	TGTGCCAGCAGGTCTGGGGTCGAAGCTTTCTTT
TRBV7-8	13	TRBJ2-7	TRBD1	many	CASSADRGQEQYF	TGTGCCAGCAGCGCTGACAGGGGGCAAGAGCAGTACTTC
TRBV9	16	TRBJ2-2	NA	few	CASSVGLGLGTGELFF	TGTGCCAGCAGCGTAGGTTTAGGGTTAGGCACCGGGGAGCTGTTTTTT
TRBV12-3/TRBV12-4	15	TRBJ1-2	TRBD1	many	CASSPGTGQNYGYTF	TGTGCCAGCAGTCCCGGGACAGGGCAAAACTATGGCTACACCTTC
TRBV20-1	17	TRBJ2-1	TRBD2	NA	CSALNHILAGGPNEQFF	TGCAGTGCTCTCAACCACATACTAGCGGGAGGGCCGAATGAGCAGTTCTTC
TRBV28	14	TRBJ1-3	NA	few	CASREGMPGNTIYF	TGTGCCAGCAGGGAGGGAATGCCTGGAAACACCATATATTTT
TRBV19	17	TRBJ2-2	TRBD2	many	CASSISTSGANTGELFF	TGTGCCAGTAGTATCTCGACTAGCGGGGCGAACACCGGGGAGCTGTTTTTT
TRBV27	14	TRBJ1-5	TRBD1	NA	CASSRDRAGQPQHF	TGTGCCAGCAGTCGTGACAGGGCGGGGCAGCCCCAGCATTTT
TRBV2	18	TRBJ1-2	NA	NA	CAPQLFGGTNEANYGYTF	TGTGCCCCGCAGCTCTTCGGGGGAACGAATGAAGCTAACTATGGCTACACCTTC
TRBV4-2	13	TRBJ1-1	NA	NA	CASSQDRQREAFF	TGTGCCAGCAGCCAAGATCGACAGCGTGAAGCTTTCTTT
TRBV7-2	14	TRBJ2-2	NA	many	CASSLVIDTGELFF	TGTGCCAGCAGCTTAGTGATTGACACCGGGGAGCTGTTTTTT